Listed here is a single T cell receptor (beta chain). Replicate PCRs run on sorted subsets employed around 200 ng DNA, 30,000 to 35,000 T cell genomes. The assay was immunoSEQ multiplex PCR, and TCRdb's table has in-frame clones only and misses some. Among hundreds of thousands of clones, approximately 97% were seen once, and the ten largest hold 0.045% to 0.07%. This record belongs to a study of shared clonotypes between healthy human individuals. The specimen sequenced was naive CD4+ T cells sorted from blood. Documented subset: CD45RA+ positively selected. This clonotype originated in a woman between 25 and 40 years old in good health.

The CDR3 sequence: CASSQTGTGGYEQYF. CDR3 nucleotide sequence: TGTGCCAGCAGTCAGACCGGGACAGGGGGTTACGAGCAGTACTTC. The V and J genes are TRBV25-1 and TRBJ2-7; 11 bases align to TRBD1. V lost 5 bases, J lost 4 bases, and 7 bases stayed unmatched. Germline CDR1 reads MGHDK; CDR2 reads SYGVNS. The length of the CDR3 is 15 residues.